This T cell receptor beta chain comes out of a study of shared clonotypes between healthy human individuals. CDR3 length: 14 residues. Germline loops: CDR1 KGHSH, CDR2 LQKENI. The V and J ends lost 6 bases and 0 bases respectively, with 11 bases between them. Within Nashville, Tennessee resided all donors, each a Caucasian adult. It was into CD45RA+ naive and CD45RA-negative memory subsets that the CD4+ cells were split. On this clone: Its antigen is as yet unknown.

Study-level points and caveats: In contrast to clonotypes shared by all four donors, non-shared clonotypes had lower generation probabilities.

The assay was carried out at the deep level. Sequenced by immunoSEQ multiplex PCR; TCRdb stores in-frame clones only, minus some. The profile covers 2.3 million or so clones, with approximately 93% appearing a single time and about 0.39% taken by the ten largest. The specimen was naive CD4+ T cells from PBMCs. Subset defined: CD45RA+ positively selected. The J gene is TRBJ1-2, the V gene TRBV18; no reliable D call. The clonotype comes from a man between 18 and 29 years old in good health. Some clones in this sample may be carry-over from other donors' samples. The CDR3 loop reads CASSLLGTNYGYTF. The CDR3 DNA reads TGTGCCAGCTCCCTCCTCGGGACTAACTATGGCTACACCTTC.